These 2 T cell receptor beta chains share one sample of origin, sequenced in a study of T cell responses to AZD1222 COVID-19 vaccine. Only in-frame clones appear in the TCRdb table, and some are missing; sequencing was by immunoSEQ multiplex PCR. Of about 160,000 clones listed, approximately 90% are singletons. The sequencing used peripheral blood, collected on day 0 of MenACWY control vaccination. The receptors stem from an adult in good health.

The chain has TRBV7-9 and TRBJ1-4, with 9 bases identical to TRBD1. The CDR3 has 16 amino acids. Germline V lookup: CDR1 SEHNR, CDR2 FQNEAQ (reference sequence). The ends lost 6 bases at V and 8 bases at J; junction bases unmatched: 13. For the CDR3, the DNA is TGTGCCAGCAGTTCCACCGGGACAGGGTTTTTGGAAAAACTGTTTTTT. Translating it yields CASSSTGTGFLEKLFF.

The CDR3 here is CASSYRDRVPGELFF. CDR3 bases: TGTGCCAGCAGCTACCGGGACAGGGTTCCCGGGGAGCTGTTTTTT. This chain joins TRBV14 and TRBJ2-2; 9 bases match TRBD1. The CDR3 spans 15 residues. The junction had 7 bases not matched to a gene; V was cut back by 5 bases and J by 6 bases. Germline lookup yields CDR1 SGHDN and CDR2 FVKESK.